This T cell receptor beta chain was captured in a study of blood T cell repertoires in COVID-19. About the study: Spain, Italy and the United States supplied samples that represented acute and convalescent COVID-19. Sample material is recorded as cDNA or gDNA derived from T cells, B-cell-depleted T cells, or PBMCs.

Per the study methods: Reference gene primers were amplified, and this amplification served to estimate nucleated cell counts. Repertoires were generated with immunoSEQ multiplex PCR, while TCRdb's copy carries only in-frame clones and drops some. V and J calls and clone size are those listed in that table; D and trimming were worked out from the DNA. The data show 250,000 to 300,000 clones, about 88% seen once. Trimming cost V 0 bases and J 0 bases; bases outside gene matches: 3. Germline CDR1 is SGHRS and CDR2 is YFSETQ. CDR3 length: 16 residues. This TCR was sampled from a woman aged 55-75 years with acute or convalescent COVID-19. The V and J genes are TRBV5-1 and TRBJ2-1, with TRBD1 matching over 7 bases. Material for sequencing was peripheral blood. The CDR3 protein is CASSLAGTDSYNEQFF. The CDR3 DNA reads as TGCGCCAGCAGCTTGGCCGGGACAGACTCCTACAATGAGCAGTTCTTC. The full variable domain, with the rest looked up from reference TRBV5-1 and TRBJ2-1, is KAGVTQTPRYLIKTRGQQVTLSCSPISGHRSVSWYQQTPGQGLQFLFEYFSETQRNKGNFPGRFSGRQFSNSRSEMNVSTLELGDSALYLCASSLAGTDSYNEQFFGPGTRLTVL.